These 2 T cell receptor beta chains were sequenced from one sample in a study of shared clonotypes between healthy human individuals. Libraries were prepared by immunoSEQ multiplex PCR; TCRdb keeps only in-frame clonotypes and omits some of them. The sample gives under 2.5 million clones, around 90% of which show up once; more than 0.35% is in the top ten. The material sequenced was naive CD4+ T cells from PBMCs. Subset noted: CD45RA+ positively selected. These receptors originate from a man aged 18 to 30 in good health. Some clones in this sample may be carry-over from other donors' samples.

This rearrangement joins TRBV5-4 to TRBJ1-1; 7 bases map to TRBD1. The CDR3 runs to 15 residues. Germline CDR1 reads SGHNT; CDR2 reads YYREEE (reference sequence). V dropped 4 bases and J dropped 0; count of bases not matched to a gene: 6. CDR3 amino acids: CASSKGARMNTEAFF. CDR3 coding DNA: TGTGCCAGCAGCAAGGGGGCCCGGATGAACACTGAAGCTTTCTTT. Full variable domain (outside the CDR3, taken from reference TRBV5-4 and TRBJ1-1): ETGVTQSPTHLIKTRGQQVTLRCSSQSGHNTVSWYQQALGQGPQFIFQYYREEENGRGNFPPRFSGLQFPNYSSELNVNALELDDSALYLCASSKGARMNTEAFFGQGTRLTVV.

This sequence joins TRBV5-1 and TRBJ2-3, with D tentatively TRBD2 (6 bases). In germline, CDR1 is SGHRS, CDR2 YFSETQ. The CDR3 is 15 amino acids. V lost 3 bases to trimming and J lost 5 bases, with 16 bases between them. CDR3 residues: CASSSGTVLKDTQYF. CDR3 nucleotides: TGCGCCAGCAGCTCCGGGACTGTCCTCAAAGATACGCAGTATTTT.